Listed below are T cell receptor beta chains from one sample, sequenced in a study of identical twins. TCRdb called the 5' RACE reads again in MiXCR, with one record for every CDR3 protein. The data hold 450,000 to 600,000 distinct CDR3 sequences, with under 25% observed a single time. These same records also appear under a second study, on yellow fever vaccine responses in identical twins.

Source material: CD4+ T cells sorted from blood. These receptors came from a woman aged 18-35 years in good health. CDR3s include the opening cysteine and the closing phenylalanine or tryptophan. The D gene is left open where the match is weak. Not every row has a clone size; where given, it reads once, few, many or a size class.

size	V	D	J	DNA	CDR3
NA	TRBV18	NA	TRBJ2-1	TGTGCCAGCTCACCAGGGACGGCACCCACGAGCTCCTACAATGAGCAGTTCTTC	CASSPGTAPTSSYNEQFF
NA	TRBV14	NA	TRBJ2-1	TGTGCCAGCAGCCAACAAGAACTCAGGGTAGGGGGGCAGTTCTTC	CASSQQELRVGGQFF
NA	TRBV10-3	TRBD2	TRBJ2-2	TGTGCCATCAGTGAGGTCGCTAGCGGGAGGGCCCTGAACACCGGGGAGCTGTTTTTT	CAISEVASGRALNTGELFF
few	TRBV20-1	TRBD2	TRBJ2-1	TGCAGTGCTCCACGACTAGCGGGGAGATACAATGAGCAGTTCTTC	CSAPRLAGRYNEQFF
NA	TRBV20-1	NA	TRBJ2-1	TGCAGTGCTGACAACTTTGGTGAGCAGTTCTTC	CSADNFGEQFF
NA	TRBV15	TRBD2	TRBJ2-7	TGTGCCACCAGCAGAGTTGCGGGAGGGCGGGGAGAGCAGTACTTC	CATSRVAGGRGEQYF
few	TRBV7-9	NA	TRBJ2-5	TGTGCCAGCAGCTTAGACCTCGAACAAGAGACCCAGTACTTC	CASSLDLEQETQYF
many	TRBV5-1	NA	TRBJ1-1	TGCGCCAGCAGCTTGGCCGGCGGGAAGAACACTGAAGCTTTCTTT	CASSLAGGKNTEAFF
NA	TRBV19	NA	TRBJ1-1	TGTGCCAGTAGTCCCGGACGGGTCGCCACTGAAGCTTTCTTT	CASSPGRVATEAFF
few	TRBV7-9	NA	TRBJ1-1	TGTGCCAGCGGGGCTGAAGCTTTCTTT	CASGAEAFF
many	TRBV5-1	TRBD1	TRBJ2-7	TGCGCCAGCAGCTTGTGGTCGGGACAGGGATTTTACGAGCAGTACTTC	CASSLWSGQGFYEQYF
NA	TRBV28	NA	TRBJ2-2	TGTGCCAGCAGTTCCTCAGCAGTGAACACCGGGGAGCTGTTTTTT	CASSSSAVNTGELFF
NA	TRBV27	TRBD1	TRBJ2-3	TGTGCCAGCAGTGACACTCCCGACAGGGCCCGGGCAGATACGCAGTATTTT	CASSDTPDRARADTQYF
NA	TRBV7-6	TRBD1	TRBJ1-1	TGTGCCAGCAGCTCCCGGGACAGGGCGGGGAACACTGAAGCTTTCTTT	CASSSRDRAGNTEAFF
few	TRBV20-1	TRBD2	TRBJ2-5	TGCAGTGCTAGATTCAGCGGGGTCCAAGAGACCCAGTACTTC	CSARFSGVQETQYF
few	TRBV10-1	NA	TRBJ2-1	TGCGCCAGCAGTGAGGGTCAGGGGAGGTACAATGAGCAGTTCTTC	CASSEGQGRYNEQFF
NA	TRBV10-3	TRBD1	TRBJ2-3	TGTGCCATCACATCCGGGACAGGGGGCACAGATACGCAGTATTTT	CAITSGTGGTDTQYF
NA	TRBV28	NA	TRBJ1-1	TGTGCCAGCAGTTTGGGCTTCGGGACCGTGAACACTGAAGCTTTCTTT	CASSLGFGTVNTEAFF
NA	TRBV10-3	TRBD2	TRBJ2-3	TGTGCCATCATGGCCGGGGGGGCGGTAGATACGCAGTATTTT	CAIMAGGAVDTQYF
NA	TRBV2	NA	TRBJ2-7	TGTGCCAGCGACTATAAGAGCTACGAGCAGTACTTC	CASDYKSYEQYF
few	TRBV20-1	TRBD1	TRBJ2-4	TGCAGTGCTAGAGTAGGTCAGGGGGCGAACATTCAGTACTTC	CSARVGQGANIQYF
few	TRBV2	NA	TRBJ2-5	TGTGCCAGCCGGGTCGGGGCGGAGACCCAGTACTTC	CASRVGAETQYF
NA	TRBV6-5	TRBD1	TRBJ2-2	TGTGCCAGCAGTTACCCCCTGGGACAGGGGAACACCGGGGAGCTGTTTTTT	CASSYPLGQGNTGELFF
NA	TRBV10-1	TRBD2	TRBJ2-2	TGCGCCAGCAGTGATCAGACTAGCGGGAGCACCGGGGAGCTGTTTTTT	CASSDQTSGSTGELFF
NA	TRBV15	TRBD2	TRBJ2-5	TGTGCCACCAGCAGAGATCCTAGCGGGGTGGAGGAGACCCAGTACTTC	CATSRDPSGVEETQYF
NA	TRBV12-3/TRBV12-4	NA	TRBJ1-2	TGTGCCAGCAGCCGAAGTCAGGGGCTAGTCTATGGCTACACCTTC	CASSRSQGLVYGYTF
NA	TRBV27	NA	TRBJ2-1	TGTGCCAGCAGTTTTTATGAGGTTGTGGCCAATGAGCAGTTCTTC	CASSFYEVVANEQFF
few	TRBV10-3	NA	TRBJ1-2	TGTGCCATTAACGAACCAGCTAACTATGGCTACACCTTC	CAINEPANYGYTF
few	TRBV7-9	NA	TRBJ2-1	TGTGCCAGCAGCTCCGACGGGGGCCGCTCCTACAATGAGCAGTTCTTC	CASSSDGGRSYNEQFF